This TCR beta chain was retrieved from a study of neurological immune-mediated disorders (dated by TCRdb to the late 2010s). A note on the overall study: Peripheral blood TCR-beta repertoires from patients with HTLV-I-associated myelopathy (HAM/TSP), patients with multiple sclerosis, and healthy controls were compared in the study using UMI-based sequencing. Longitudinal samples, technical triplicates and paired sorted CD4+ and CD8+ T-cell subsets, alongside PBMC samples, were included among the roughly 100 TCR-beta libraries. Longitudinal HAM/TSP and healthy donors were sampled at 3 time-points each (about 3-45 month intervals). The cohort comprised 68 subjects: 14 HAM/TSP patients, around 34 multiple sclerosis patients and 20 or so healthy controls.

cDNA was synthesized by template-switch 5'RACE using a primer with a 10-nucleotide random unique molecular identifier that tagged each TCR transcript. Every sequencing run covered 15-18 subjects and yielded more than 160 million TCR-beta sequences. Total RNA was extracted with the RNeasy kit. The KAPA Real-time Library Amplification kit was used to amplify TCR-beta VDJ regions with primers targeting the TCR constant region and the 5'RACE anchor. A first PCR added sample indexes and Illumina adaptors, after which a second PCR increased the library yield. After Ampure bead purification, the TCR product of roughly 650 bp was size-selected on a 2% E-gel SizeSelection system. Library quality was checked on a Bioanalyzer, concentration was measured with Qubit, and libraries were quantified with the Kapa Library Quantification kit before pooling. An Illumina HiSeq 2500 was used to sequence the libraries paired-end at 2 x 150 bp. To increase sequence diversity, roughly 24-30% phiX was spiked into each library pool. In the original analysis: Quality-filtered reads were processed with the UMI-based MiGEC pipeline, which removed over 75% of raw TCR sequences during error correction. IMGT germline references were used for aligning VDJ genes, and each clonotype was defined as a unique CDR3 amino acid sequence together with its V-J genes. Clonal expansion, Shannon diversity and CDR3 relatedness (CalcPairwiseDistances, ClusterSamples) were evaluated with VDJtools, and phylogenetic trees were built with CLCbio workbench. Clones with at least 8 unique UMIs were defined as expanded, with this threshold being based on coefficient-of-variation modelling across technical triplicates. The public reads were quality trimmed at Q25 with fastp and then assembled into clones with MiXCR by TCRdb, keeping productive beta chains. Each entry merges the rows of one CDR3 protein and shows their most common DNA and genes. Clone size and V and J calls follow TCRdb, not the original study. Recorded for this sample are roughly 98,000 distinct CDR3 sequences; roughly 13% of them occurred a single time. The ten largest clones take up under 6% of the sample.

Per the publication, the time point label means: longitudinal time-point 2. For the unsorted PBMC libraries, 2 million PBMCs were stored in RNAlater at -80 degrees C until RNA extraction and were used to generate the libraries. PBMCs were separated from peripheral blood using Ficoll-Hypaque density gradient centrifugation and then cryopreserved in liquid nitrogen. The CDR3 spans 13 residues, from the cysteine through the phenylalanine. The kept DNA is CDR3 alone, 39 bases in frame from the first base. The germline V gene yields SGHAT for CDR1 and FQNNGV for CDR2. The V end loses 4 bases and the J end loses 1 base, and a stretch of 8 bases separates them. What the authors observed across the whole study: Expanded clones from different subjects shared no identical CDR3 amino acid sequences, which suggests that TCR-beta repertoires were private in all groups. TCR clonal expansion was greatest in HAM/TSP patients and smallest in MS patients, who ranked below even healthy controls.

On this clonotype itself: Which antigen it targets is not known. Per-base qualities were not stored, and no clone one base away is much larger.

The sequence was collected from a female donor with HTLV-1-associated myelopathy (HAM/TSP). The material sequenced was PBMCs. The rearranged segments are TRBV11-2 and TRBJ2-7; the D gene is unclear. The CDR3 reads as follows: CASSSPTSYEQYF. The nucleotides read TGTGCCAGCAGCTCCCCTACGTCCTACGAGCAGTACTTC.